The entry below gives a single T cell receptor beta chain sequence along with its context. The CDR3 loop spans 18 amino acids. Trimming cost V 6 bases and J 0 bases; bases outside gene matches: 7. Germline V gene data show CDR1 as MDHEN and CDR2 as SYDVKM. The sample belongs to a study of T cells after somatic rescue of genetic block. Measured with immunoSEQ multiplex PCR; TCRdb has only the in-frame clones, and not every one. Of fewer than 150,000 clones listed, just over 90% are singletons. This chain joins TRBV28 and TRBJ2-1; 14 nucleotides align to TRBD2. The receptor comes from a woman between 18 and 29 years old. Sequenced: peripheral blood mononuclear cells (PBMCs). DNA of the CDR3: TGTGCCAGCAGCTGGACTAGCGGGGGGCTGAGCTCCTACAATGAGCAGTTCTTC. Translated, it gives CASSWTSGGLSSYNEQFF.